The 3 T cell receptor beta chains in this list originate from one sample, sequenced in a study of cytomegalovirus exposure and HLA in healthy donors. PCR was performed using 60 Vbeta and 13 Jbeta primers. Libraries were prepared by immunoSEQ multiplex PCR; TCRdb keeps only in-frame clonotypes and omits some of them. The sample yields 160,000 or so clones, less than 90% seen once. The sample comprised PBMCs. Receptor source: a man younger than 35 in good health and CMV-seronegative.

This sequence joins TRBV21-1 and TRBJ2-7; TRBD1 reflects the table's D call only, with no check against the DNA. TRBV21-1 is annotated as a pseudogene. The CDR3 length is 19 residues. CDR3 protein: CASSKGRRQGYPAGDEQYF. CDR3 bases: TGTGCCAGCAGCAAAGGGAGGAGACAGGGGTACCCCGCGGGCGACGAGCAGTACTTC.

The chain is built from TRBV28 and TRBJ2-5; 7 bases agree with TRBD1. This CDR3 spans 14 amino acids. J lost 5 bases, V lost 6 bases, and 9 bases had no gene match. Per the germline V gene, CDR1 is MDHEN and CDR2 is SYDVKM. DNA of the CDR3: TGTGCCAGCAGGTCCACAGGGGATGGGGAGACCCAGTACTTC. Protein sequence: CASRSTGDGETQYF.

The rearrangement links TRBV2 to TRBJ2-3; D unclear. The germline gives CDR1 SNHLY, CDR2 FYNNEI. V lost 3 bases, J lost 6 bases, and 4 bases lay in between. The CDR3 has 11 amino acids. CDR3 in DNA: TGTGCCAGCAGTGAGAGGGATACGCAGTATTTT. It is translated as CASSERDTQYF. The variable domain in full, completed from reference TRBV2 and TRBJ2-3, reads EPEVTQTPSHQVTQMGQEVILRCVPISNHLYFYWYRQILGQKVEFLVSFYNNEISEKSEIFDDQFSVERPDGSNFTLKIRSTKLEDSAMYFCASSERDTQYFGPGTRLTVL.